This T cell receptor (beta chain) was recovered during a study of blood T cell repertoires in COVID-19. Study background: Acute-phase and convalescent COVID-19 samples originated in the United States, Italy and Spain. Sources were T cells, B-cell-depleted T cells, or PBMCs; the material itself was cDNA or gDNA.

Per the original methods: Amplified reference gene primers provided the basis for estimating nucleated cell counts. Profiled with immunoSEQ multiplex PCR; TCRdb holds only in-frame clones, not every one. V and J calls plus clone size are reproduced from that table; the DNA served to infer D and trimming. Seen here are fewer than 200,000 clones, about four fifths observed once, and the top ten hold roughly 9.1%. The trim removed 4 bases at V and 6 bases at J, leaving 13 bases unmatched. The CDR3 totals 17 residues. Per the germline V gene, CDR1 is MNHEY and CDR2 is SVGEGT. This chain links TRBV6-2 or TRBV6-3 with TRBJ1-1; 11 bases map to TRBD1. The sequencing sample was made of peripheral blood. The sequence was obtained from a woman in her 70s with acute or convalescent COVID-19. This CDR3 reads CASSWQPPGQGGPEAFF. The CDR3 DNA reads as TGTGCCAGCAGTTGGCAACCCCCGGGACAGGGGGGCCCTGAAGCTTTCTTT.